The text below deals with one T cell receptor beta chain. This clone's antigen is unknown. Base-call qualities are not available, and no considerably larger clone is one nucleotide away. This sample stems from a study of cytomegalovirus exposure and HLA in healthy donors (TCRdb year 2017). Describing the broader study: According to an earlier analysis of 550 to 750 of the donors, about 179 million T cells yielded 120 million or so unique TCR beta sequences and around 300 Gb of sequence data. An early release covering 550 to 700 HLA-typed donors comprised approximately 300 gigabases of sequencing data and tens of millions of unique TCR sequences. Of the roughly 390 genotyped donors, 81% were placed in the genetic ancestry cluster associated with self-reported Caucasian donors. The study was designed to test whether signatures of past pathogen exposure could be identified by cataloging public T cell receptors. The T cell repertoires of several hundred subjects were profiled by immunosequencing and related to cytomegalovirus serostatus. Besides the first cohort of roughly 660 subjects, a separate validation cohort made up of roughly 120 different subjects was used. To predict cytomegalovirus infection status, the study brought together high-throughput TCR immunosequencing, statistical association of individual TCRs with disease status, and machine learning. To study patterns of TCR occurrence, a later analysis re-analyzed previously published TCR beta repertoires from 666 donors and added high-resolution HLA genotyping. In the later analysis, no new phenotypic data were used to find candidate immune exposures; instead, reliance was placed on TCR beta sequences and their occurrence across donors. To decide whether each TCR beta V gene segment behaved as functional or pseudogenic, an earlier analysis of some 540 of the donors relied on high-throughput TCR beta sequencing. Alongside the repertoire data, information on donor age, sex, ethnicity and CMV serostatus was compiled. A later genetic analysis took genome-wide SNP genotypes for about 65% of the 666 donors and used that subset as a discovery cohort. All discovery cohort repertoires had been generated on a single sequencing platform. Class I and class II HLA loci were covered by the typing at four-digit resolution. Typing coverage varied by locus: about 629-630 donors for A, B, C, DRB1 and DQB1; 522 for DQA1; more than 600 for DPA1; about 450 for DPB1. Four or five DR-DQ haplotypes were handled as single units for association and clustering because linkage in the cohort was strong. Among approximately 370 genotyped donors of the cohort, an average of around 220,000 unique TCR beta nucleotide sequences was sequenced per donor, of which approximately 19% were non-productive.

Study-wide findings and limitations: According to a later analysis, TCR association rates differed among HLA loci, with DRB1 alleles showing the most associated TCRs and HLA-C alleles showing the fewest. Most CMV-associated TCR beta chains appeared to be HLA-restricted in a later analysis, and the HLA associations seemed to be driven largely by CMV exposure. In an earlier analysis of around 600 of the donors, most TCR beta V segments appeared in productive rearrangements about 87% or about 30% of the time, broadly matching IMGT annotations. Because the 87-base-pair reads could not distinguish some IMGT-functional V segments, including TRBV6-2 and TRBV6-3, those segments were excluded. Across donors, most TCR sequences were observed very rarely, whereas some public TCRs were present in many individuals. Roughly uniform sequencing depth across donors was assumed in presence/absence analyses, although this assumption may not hold. At a false discovery rate of 0.05, a later analysis linked around 15,000 TCR beta sequences to specific HLA alleles. Because HLA typing was unavailable for some donors at each locus, only the typed subset was used in association tests. A further reported finding was that TCR beta sequences accurately predicted the HLA-A and HLA-B alleles for most subjects in the first cohort. According to a later genetic analysis, donors in an Asian-associated ancestry cluster had fewer N-insertions in productive TCRs than the approximately 650-donor mean. An association between a missense DCLRE1C variant and V-gene and J-gene trimming of TCR beta chains was found in a later genetic analysis and replicated in an independent cohort. According to a later analysis, parvovirus B19, influenza, CMV and Epstein-Barr virus appeared linked to several top co-occurrence clusters. The classifier was reported to diagnose cytomegalovirus status with high specificity and sensitivity in both the original cohort and the validation cohort. A group of highly shared sequence variants was considered likely to be a technical artifact of the sequencing pipeline. Because counts were too low, about 17 rarely observed V segments, including chromosome 9 orphons, were excluded from the earlier analysis of roughly 580 of the donors. A few of the identified cytomegalovirus-associated TCR beta chains were confirmed in vitro to be specific for cytomegalovirus antigens. The cohort was sequenced for TCR beta chains only, and without alpha or paired-chain data the features that could be detected were limited. A total of 150 or so TCR beta chains were listed by the study as associated with cytomegalovirus. A later analysis found that HLA-associated TCR beta chains were more clonally expanded and had lower generation probabilities than equally common non-associated chains. Correlated functional status among segregating V segments might reflect linkage disequilibrium, but an unknown experimental factor could not be ruled out. Immune exposure information for the cohort was limited to CMV serostatus. Strong co-occurrence of HLA alleles, especially DR and DQ, made assigning TCR associations to individual alleles difficult. It was suggested by the authors that the approach could potentially be generalized to other disease states and immunological phenotypes.

In total, approximately 690 healthy bone marrow donors made up the cohort. At the time of sampling, all cohort members were nominally healthy, though unrecorded immune exposures were likely present. The donor tested CMV seronegative, placing the donor among the 350 or so seronegative members of the cohort. Each donor provided a peripheral blood sample, and peripheral blood mononuclear cells were used for TCR beta sequencing. Genomic DNA was extracted from the blood cell samples with the Qiagen DNeasy Blood Extraction Kit. To prepare the library, the immunoSEQ multiplex PCR assay was applied. The multiplex PCR relied on a mix of 60 forward primers for TCR Vbeta segments and 13 reverse primers for TCR Jbeta segments. A multiplex PCR assay on genomic DNA amplified the CDR3 region of rearranged TCR beta genes. On the Illumina HiSeq System, the amplified TCR beta libraries were sequenced as 87-base-pair reads. Turning to the authors' computational methods: In a later analysis, roughly 80 million unique TCR beta chains were counted across the approximately 670 repertoires, and approximately 11 million of these chains were shared by at least two donors. Raw reads were error-corrected and collapsed into unique sequences by a nearest-neighbor algorithm in which closely related sequences were merged to remove PCR and sequencing errors. V, D and J gene segments were assigned by aligning CDR3 sequences to IMGT reference sequences. For a sequence to be retained, a match of at least six nucleotides to both a V gene segment and a J gene segment was required. Rearrangements were classified as productive when the CDR3 lacked stop codons and remained in frame with V and J, and all other rearrangements were classified as non-productive. CDR3 was defined according to IMGT convention as the region running from the second conserved V-encoded cysteine to the conserved J-encoded phenylalanine. Sequences without an unambiguous match to a single V gene segment were excluded from the earlier analysis of almost 600 of the donors. An earlier analysis of under 750 of the donors called V segments functional above 56.7% productive rearrangements and segregating when the between-donor standard deviation exceeded 5%. To diagnose cytomegalovirus status from the catalog of TCR beta chain sequences, a statistical classification framework was built. V and J gene assignment, in a later analysis, came from comparing TCR nucleotide sequences with IMGT/GENE-DB human TR gene sequences. Using the TCRdist pipeline, a later analysis assigned CDR3 sequences along with most-parsimonious VDJ recombination scenarios. A later analysis defined each TCR beta chain by its CDR3 amino acid sequence plus V-gene family, and excluded reads lacking a unique V-gene family. To address suspected cross-contamination and a sequencing artifact, a later analysis removed 592 highly shared, low-generation-probability nucleotide sequences. A later analysis calculated a clonal expansion index for each public chain from normalized within-repertoire ranks of inferred template counts. In a later analysis, generation probabilities were computed using a VDJ recombination model fitted to out-of-frame rearrangements, and the results were checked against IGoR. In a later analysis, TCR-TCR, TCR-HLA and TCR-CMV co-occurrence was scored with hypergeometric tests, and a repertoire-size bias correction was applied to TCR pairs. To estimate false discovery rates, a later analysis permuted the HLA or CMV assignments 20 times. A later analysis grouped co-occurring TCRs with DBSCAN, adding TCRdist sequence similarity when clustering within HLA-allele-positive subsets. Repertoires with fewer than 30,000 or more than 120,000 public chains were left out of co-occurrence clustering, as were four to six repertoires with anomalous nucleotide sharing. TCRdb limited this immuneACCESS table to in-frame rearrangements with V and J called. A share of clones is missing; checked studies link under half to unresolved V genes, and the rest is unexplained. The V and J calls and clone size were taken over from that table, and D and trimming were inferred from the DNA. This sample comprises approximately 150,000 clones, nearly 80% of them detected only once. The ten top clones hold about 0.64% of the sample.

CDR1 KGHSH and CDR2 LQKENI are derived from the germline V gene. Spanning cysteine to phenylalanine, the CDR3 consists of 17 amino acids. Only CDR3 DNA is held: 51 bases, read in frame from base 1. V was cut back by 3 bases and J by 3 bases, leaving a gap of 21 bases between them. Specimen: PBMCs. The V gene is TRBV18 and the J gene is TRBJ2-7; TRBD2 might be the D gene, on 5 matching bases. The sequence came from a male donor in good health and CMV-seronegative. The DNA reads TGTGCCAGCTCACCGACTGCGGGCGGTCGGGCGCTCTACGAGCAGTACTTC. Its product reads: CASSPTAGGRALYEQYF.